Below, 22 T cell receptor beta chains from the same sample are listed, as sequenced in a study of Ad26.COV2.S vaccination and SARS-CoV-2 variants. Profiled with immunoSEQ multiplex PCR; TCRdb holds only in-frame clones, not every one. The sample lists around 400,000 clones, 70% to 90% occurring once. Indicated treatment: 19 received Ad26.COV2.S at low or high dose, single or two shots; 5 received placebo; per-sample allocation not given. Following the first vaccine or placebo injection, samples were taken on day 63. This sample comprised peripheral blood, obtained in a trial of Ad26.COV2.S vaccine versus placebo. All receptors derive from a person between 18 and 65 years old who received the Ad26.COV2.S COVID-19 vaccine or a placebo.

V usage is TRBV14 and J usage is TRBJ2-2; no definite D call. The CDR3 extends over 13 amino acids. In germline, CDR1 is SGHDN, CDR2 FVKESK. The V gene lost 1 base and the J gene lost 5 bases, with 5 bases spanning the gap. As DNA, the CDR3 is TGTGCCAGCAGCCAAGCGGGTACCGGGGAGCTGTTTTTT. Encoded protein: CASSQAGTGELFF.

The chain links TRBV3-1 (or the pseudogene TRBV3-2) to TRBJ2-3; tentatively, D is TRBD1 (6 bases). V was trimmed by 4 bases and J by 4 bases, leaving 9 bases between them. The CDR3 contains 13 residues. Germline CDR1 reads LGHDT; CDR2 reads YNNKEL (reference sequence). This chain's CDR3 is CASSPTGSDTQYF. CDR3 coding DNA: TGTGCCAGCAGCCCTACAGGGTCAGATACGCAGTATTTT.

The chain joins TRBV9 to TRBJ1-2; no firm D call. Trimming took 0 bases from V and 6 from J, leaving 9 bases between them. Germline CDR1 SGDLS, CDR2 YYNGEE. The CDR3 loop spans 13 amino acids. The CDR3 DNA reads TGTGCCAGCAGCGTAGGACTTTCGGATGGCTACACCTTC. Translating gives CASSVGLSDGYTF.

This rearrangement joins TRBV9 to TRBJ2-1; TRBD2 matches at 10 bases. The CDR3 contains 15 residues. Trimming cost V 3 bases and J 5 bases; bases outside gene matches: 5. The germline gives CDR1 SGDLS, CDR2 YYNGEE. This chain's CDR3 is CASSAGLAVNNEQFF. The CDR3 DNA sequence: TGTGCCAGCAGCGCCGGACTAGCGGTCAACAATGAGCAGTTCTTC.

This chain links TRBV6-2 or TRBV6-3 with TRBJ2-5, with no clear D. Germline V gene lookup returns CDR1 MNHEY and CDR2 SVGEGT. With 2 bases removed from V and 4 bases from J, the gap between germline ends came to 11 bases. This CDR3 comprises 14 residues. The DNA of the CDR3 is TGTGCCAGCAGTTACGATCCAGCTGGAGAGACCCAGTACTTC. Encoded protein: CASSYDPAGETQYF.

V is TRBV9 and J is TRBJ2-2; 7 bases are a match to TRBD2. The CDR3 contains 15 residues. The J segment lost 1 base and the V segment lost 4 bases, leaving 4 bases of the junction unmatched. In germline, CDR1 is SGDLS, CDR2 YYNGEE. The CDR3 nucleotides read TGTGCCAGCAGCACGGGCGGGAGGAACACCGGGGAGCTGTTTTTT. Its translation: CASSTGGRNTGELFF.

V usage is TRBV5-1 and J usage is TRBJ1-6; D gene ambiguous. The CDR3 length is 14 residues. Trimming removed 0 bases at V and 5 bases at J, with 6 bases between. The germline V gene encodes CDR1 SGHRS and CDR2 YFSETQ. Here the CDR3 reads CASSLGSDNSPLHF. The DNA for the CDR3 is TGCGCCAGCAGCTTGGGCAGCGATAATTCACCCCTCCACTTT.

The rearrangement joins TRBV7-2 to TRBJ1-2; 9 bases fit TRBD1. Trimming removed 5 bases from V and 3 bases from J; junction bases left unmatched: 4. The length of the CDR3 is 14 residues. Germline V gene lookup returns CDR1 SGHTA and CDR2 FQGNSA. In DNA, the CDR3 is TGTGCCAGCAGCCGGGACAGGGTGGACTATGGCTACACCTTC. The encoded protein is CASSRDRVDYGYTF.

V gene TRBV21-1 combines with J gene TRBJ2-7; the table's TRBD2 call for D was not verified on the DNA. TRBV21-1 is a pseudogene segment. The CDR3 sequence is 17 residues long. CDR3 residues: CASSKEGLTSGAYEQYF. CDR3 sequence (DNA): TGTGCCAGCAGCAAAGAAGGATTAACTAGCGGGGCCTACGAGCAGTACTTC.

This clone occurred once. The chain joins TRBV19 to TRBJ2-5; possible D gene TRBD2, 6 bases. Trimming took 10 bases from V and 5 from J, leaving 11 bases between them. The CDR3 is made up of 11 amino acids. Germline loops: CDR1 LNHDA, CDR2 SQIVND (reference sequence). This CDR3 is CATAGGETQYF. The CDR3 bases are TGTGCCACCGCCGGAGGGGAGACCCAGTACTTC.

CDR3 sequence reads: CASLPSGDSGANVLTF. Written as DNA, the CDR3 is TGTGCCAGCCTGCCTAGCGGGGACTCTGGGGCCAACGTCCTGACTTTC. The chain carries TRBV21-1 and TRBJ2-6; the table's D call TRBD2 went unverified against the DNA. TRBV21-1 is given as a pseudogene. This CDR3 has 16 residues.

This clone appeared once. The chain recombines TRBV9 with TRBJ2-3; 7 bases agree with TRBD2. The CDR3 covers 16 residues. Trimming cost V 0 bases and J 4 bases; bases outside gene matches: 8. The V gene's germline CDR1 is SGDLS and CDR2 YYNGEE. CDR3 bases: TGTGCCAGCAGCGTAGCGGCGGGAGAAACAGCAGATACGCAGTATTTT. Encoded protein: CASSVAAGETADTQYF.

This clone has only one observation. The V call is TRBV3-1 (or the pseudogene TRBV3-2), the J call TRBJ1-6; D perhaps matches TRBD1 (6 bases). The CDR3 extends over 15 amino acids. Trimming took 4 bases from V and 6 from J, leaving 13 bases between them. Germline V gives CDR1 LGHDT, CDR2 YNNKEL (reference sequence). Here the CDR3 DNA reads TGTGCCAGCAGCCTAAAGACAGGCCGTAATTCACCCCTCCACTTT. This codes for CASSLKTGRNSPLHF.

The chain combines TRBV9 with TRBJ2-2; D gene uncertain. Per the germline V gene, CDR1 is SGDLS and CDR2 is YYNGEE. V gave up 4 bases and J gave up 2 bases, with 6 bases separating them. CDR3 length: 13 amino acids. The CDR3 is CASSLSNTGELFF. The CDR3 DNA reads as TGTGCCAGCAGCCTATCAAACACCGGGGAGCTGTTTTTT.

The gene calls are TRBV9 and TRBJ2-3; 9 positions match TRBD2. The CDR3 is 18 residues long. The J segment lost 0 bases and the V segment lost 7 bases, leaving 15 bases of the junction unmatched. In germline, CDR1 is SGDLS, CDR2 YYNGEE. The CDR3 here is CASSPGSGRTPSTDTQYF. The CDR3, as DNA: TGTGCCAGCTCCCCCGGGAGCGGGAGGACTCCTAGCACAGATACGCAGTATTTT.

This rearrangement joins TRBV10-3 to TRBJ2-7, with 7 bases aligning to TRBD1. After removal of 2 bases from V and 0 bases from J, the junction contained 4 bases not matched to a gene. The CDR3 spans 15 residues. CDR1 is ENHRY, CDR2 SYGVKD, per germline. CDR3 sequence: CAISEGDRPSYEQYF. Written as DNA, the CDR3 is TGTGCCATCAGTGAGGGGGACAGACCCTCCTACGAGCAGTACTTC.

As for this clone: The sample holds other DNA sequences that translate to the same CDR3. This chain uses TRBV19 with TRBJ2-1; 9 bases line up with TRBD1. The CDR3 sequence is 12 residues long. CDR1 and CDR2 from the germline V gene are LNHDA and SQIVND (reference sequence). The CDR3 loop reads CASNRGLDEQFF. Here the CDR3 DNA reads TGTGCTTCCAACAGGGGGCTGGATGAGCAGTTCTTC.

The V gene is TRBV12-3 or TRBV12-4, the J gene TRBJ1-2; D remains ambiguous. The CDR3 extends over 12 amino acids. Trimming took off 6 bases at V and 7 bases at J, with 12 bases between the two ends. The CDR3 region has the DNA TGTGCCAGCAGCTTATCGGGGATTGGCTACACCTTC. Encoded protein: CASSLSGIGYTF.

Notes on this clone: Other DNA sequences in this sample translate to the same CDR3. V and J are TRBV27 and TRBJ1-5, with TRBD1 matching 7 bases. From germline, CDR1 is MNHEY and CDR2 SMNVEV (reference sequence). This CDR3 region has 14 residues. The J segment lost 2 bases and the V segment lost 2 bases, leaving 0 bases of the junction unmatched. CDR3 sequence (DNA): TGTGCCAGCAGTTTAGACAGGGGCAATCAGCCCCAGCATTTT. It specifies CASSLDRGNQPQHF.

In this sample, this clone turned up a few times. The chain carries TRBV9 and TRBJ1-1, with D uncertain. Germline V lookup: CDR1 SGDLS, CDR2 YYNGEE. Trimming cost V 0 bases and J 1 base, with 7 bases left between them. The CDR3 has 14 amino acids. DNA for the CDR3: TGTGCCAGCAGCGTAGGGTACCCGAACACTGAAGCTTTCTTT. Its protein is CASSVGYPNTEAFF.

This chain joins TRBV5-1 and TRBJ1-1; a possible D gene is TRBD1 (5 bases). The germline V and J ends were trimmed by 4 bases and 7 bases, with 14 bases remaining between them. Germline values: CDR1 SGHRS, CDR2 YFSETQ. The CDR3 loop spans 13 amino acids. This CDR3 is CASSPYSGGEAFF. CDR3 nucleotides: TGCGCCAGCAGCCCTTACTCTGGGGGTGAAGCTTTCTTT.

V usage is TRBV2 and J usage is TRBJ2-7, with D perhaps assigned TRBD1 or TRBD2 (6 bases each). The germline V and J ends were trimmed by 6 bases and 11 bases, with 14 bases remaining between them. This CDR3 has 11 amino acids. In germline, CDR1 is SNHLY, CDR2 FYNNEI. This CDR3 reads CASRGEAGEYF. In DNA form, the CDR3 reads TGTGCCAGCAGGGGGGAGGCAGGGGAGTACTTC.